Given below is one T cell receptor (beta chain) in context. Profiling relied on immunoSEQ multiplex PCR, and the TCRdb table lists in-frame clones only, not all of them. The sample comprises hundreds of thousands of clones, 86% of which are singletons, and more than 1.5% rests with the top ten. Germline CDR1 is LNHDA and CDR2 is SQIVND (reference sequence). Trimming took 7 bases from V and 2 from J; bases not matched to a gene: 6. This CDR3 has 15 residues. This entry is derived from a study of blood T cell repertoires in COVID-19. Study at large: Samples representing acute and convalescent COVID-19 were sourced from the United States, Italy and Spain. T cells, B-cell-depleted T cells, or PBMCs provided the cDNA or gDNA that served as material.

Everyone who took part was roughly 18 to 95 years old, and they came from 20 to 25 US areas. Cohort allocation depended upon clinical history that participants reported. The sequence derives from a man aged 40-55 years who had recovered from COVID-19. The V gene is TRBV19, the J gene TRBJ2-7; 12 nucleotides line up with TRBD2. Sequenced: PBMCs or T cells enriched from blood (not recorded which). CDR3 nucleotides: TGTGCCAGTACCGCTAGCGGGAGGGCAACCTACGAGCAGTACTTC. Protein: CASTASGRATYEQYF.